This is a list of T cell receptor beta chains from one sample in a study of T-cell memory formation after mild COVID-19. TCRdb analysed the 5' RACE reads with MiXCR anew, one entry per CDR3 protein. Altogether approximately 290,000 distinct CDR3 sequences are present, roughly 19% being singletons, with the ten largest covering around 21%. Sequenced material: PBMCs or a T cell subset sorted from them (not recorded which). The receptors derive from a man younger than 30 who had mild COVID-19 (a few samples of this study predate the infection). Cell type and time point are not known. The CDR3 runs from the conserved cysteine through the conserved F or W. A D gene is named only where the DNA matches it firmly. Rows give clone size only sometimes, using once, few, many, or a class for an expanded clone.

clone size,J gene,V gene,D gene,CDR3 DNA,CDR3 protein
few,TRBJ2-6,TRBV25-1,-,TGTGCCAGCAGTGCCAGGACGGGGCCGGTCCTGACTTTC,CASSARTGPVLTF
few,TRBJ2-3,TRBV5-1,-,TGCGCCAGCAGCTTGAGTGTCGGGAGCACAGATACGCAGTATTTT,CASSLSVGSTDTQYF
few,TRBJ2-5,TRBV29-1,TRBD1,TGCAGCGTTGCCTGGACAGGGGGCTACCAAGAGACCCAGTACTTC,CSVAWTGGYQETQYF
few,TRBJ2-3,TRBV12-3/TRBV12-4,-,TGTGCCAGCAGTTTTTCCGCGACTAGCACAGATACGCAGTATTTT,CASSFSATSTDTQYF
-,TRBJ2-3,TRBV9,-,TGTGCCAGCAGCGTAGCTTATCCAAGGACGGAAGGTAGCACAGATACGCAGTATTTT,CASSVAYPRTEGSTDTQYF
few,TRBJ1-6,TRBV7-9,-,TGTGCCAGCAGCTTCCCGCCATCAAATTCACCCCTCCACTTT,CASSFPPSNSPLHF
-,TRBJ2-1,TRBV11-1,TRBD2,TGTGCCAGCAGCATCAAAGCGGGGGGGTACGAGCAGTTCTTC,CASSIKAGGYEQFF
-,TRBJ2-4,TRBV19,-,TGTGCCAGCTCCGCTCCGGACAGTTTAGCCAAAAACATTCAGTACTTC,CASSAPDSLAKNIQYF
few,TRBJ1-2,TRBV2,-,TGTGCCAGCAGTGACAGATCCAACTATGGCTACACCTTC,CASSDRSNYGYTF
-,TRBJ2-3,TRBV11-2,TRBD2,TGTGCCAGCAGCGGCGGGGGGGCCAGAGATACGCAGTATTTT,CASSGGGARDTQYF
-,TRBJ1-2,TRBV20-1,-,TGCAGTGCCGGGGGTATTTCGCCATATGGCTACACCTTC,CSAGGISPYGYTF
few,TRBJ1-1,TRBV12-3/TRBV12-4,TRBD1,TGTGCCAGCAGTTTGATAGGGGGCTCGAACACTGAAGCTTTCTTT,CASSLIGGSNTEAFF
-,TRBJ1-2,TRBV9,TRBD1,TGTGCCAGCAGCGTAGCGCCCCGTGACAGGGGGCTGTATGGCTACACCTTC,CASSVAPRDRGLYGYTF
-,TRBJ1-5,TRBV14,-,TGTGCCAGCAGCGAGGGCCCCCAGCATTTT,CASSEGPQHF
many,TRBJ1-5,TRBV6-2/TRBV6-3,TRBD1,TGTGCCAGCAGTTGGACAGGTGGCAATCAGCCCCAGCATTTT,CASSWTGGNQPQHF
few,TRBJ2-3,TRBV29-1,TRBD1,TGCAGCGTTGAAGGGGACAGCTTGAGCACAGATACGCAGTATTTT,CSVEGDSLSTDTQYF
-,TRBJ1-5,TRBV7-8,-,TGTGCCAGCAGCCCAGTCGGTGGACGACCCCAGCATTTT,CASSPVGGRPQHF
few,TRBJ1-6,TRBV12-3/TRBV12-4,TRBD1,TGTGCCAGCAGGAGCCCCTTGTACAGGGGGAGGAATTCACCCCTCCACTTT,CASRSPLYRGRNSPLHF
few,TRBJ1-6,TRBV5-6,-,TGTGCCAGCAGCTCGGACTCCACAGGCTTAGGGTATTCACCCCTCCACTTT,CASSSDSTGLGYSPLHF
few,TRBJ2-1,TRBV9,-,TGTGCCAGCAGCGTAACGGGCGGGACCTACTACAATGAGCAGTTCTTC,CASSVTGGTYYNEQFF
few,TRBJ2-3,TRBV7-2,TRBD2,TGTGCCAGCAGCCCGGTAGCGGGGGGCACAGATACGCAGTATTTT,CASSPVAGGTDTQYF
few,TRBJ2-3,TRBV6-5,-,TGTGCCAGCAGTTACTCCTGGGACACAGATACGCAGTATTTT,CASSYSWDTDTQYF
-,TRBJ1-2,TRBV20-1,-,TGCAGTGCCATTGACAGGCAGCATGGCTACACCTTC,CSAIDRQHGYTF
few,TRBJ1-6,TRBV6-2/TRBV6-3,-,TGTGCCAGCCTGGACGTTGATAATTCACCCCTCCACTTT,CASLDVDNSPLHF
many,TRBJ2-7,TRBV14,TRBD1,TGTGCCAGCAGCCAAGGAAGGGGGCAGGCCTTC,CASSQGRGQAF
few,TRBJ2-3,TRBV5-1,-,TGCGCCAGCAGTCATGCCGGGGGCCGCACAGATACGCAGTATTTT,CASSHAGGRTDTQYF